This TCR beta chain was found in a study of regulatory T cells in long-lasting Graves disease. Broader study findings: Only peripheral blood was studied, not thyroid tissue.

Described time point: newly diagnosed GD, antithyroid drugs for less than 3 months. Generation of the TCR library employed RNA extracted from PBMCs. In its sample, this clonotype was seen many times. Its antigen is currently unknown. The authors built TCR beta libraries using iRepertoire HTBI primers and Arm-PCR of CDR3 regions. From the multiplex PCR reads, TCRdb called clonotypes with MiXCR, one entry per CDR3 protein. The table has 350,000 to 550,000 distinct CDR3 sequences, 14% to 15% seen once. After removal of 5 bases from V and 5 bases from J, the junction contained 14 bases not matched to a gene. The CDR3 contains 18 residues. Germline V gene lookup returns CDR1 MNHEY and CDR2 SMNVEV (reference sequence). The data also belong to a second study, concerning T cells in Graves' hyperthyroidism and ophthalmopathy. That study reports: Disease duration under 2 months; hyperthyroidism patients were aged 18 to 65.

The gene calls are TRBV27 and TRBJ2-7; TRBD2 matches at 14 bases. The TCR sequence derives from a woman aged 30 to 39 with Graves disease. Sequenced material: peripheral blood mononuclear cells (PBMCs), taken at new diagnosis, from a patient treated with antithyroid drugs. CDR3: CASSAIPGLAGDPDEQYF. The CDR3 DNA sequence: TGTGCCAGCAGTGCAATACCGGGACTAGCGGGAGACCCCGACGAGCAGTACTTC.